This T cell receptor (beta chain) emerged from a study of identical twins. V was clipped by 4 bases and J by 3 bases, with 18 bases between them. CDR3 length equals 16 residues. TCRdb fed the 5' RACE reads into MiXCR, producing one record per CDR3 protein. The table lists hundreds of thousands of distinct CDR3 sequences, 8.5% to 9.5% of them singletons. The same data also contributed to another study, on yellow fever vaccine responses in identical twins.

This sequence was found in a woman younger than 30 in good health. This chain connects TRBV12-3 or TRBV12-4 to TRBJ2-5; D is possibly TRBD2 (5 bases). The specimen sequenced was PBMCs. The CDR3 coding sequence is TGTGCCAGCAGTTACAGCGGCTGGGGTAGCGAAGAGACCCAGTACTTC. Translating it yields CASSYSGWGSEETQYF.